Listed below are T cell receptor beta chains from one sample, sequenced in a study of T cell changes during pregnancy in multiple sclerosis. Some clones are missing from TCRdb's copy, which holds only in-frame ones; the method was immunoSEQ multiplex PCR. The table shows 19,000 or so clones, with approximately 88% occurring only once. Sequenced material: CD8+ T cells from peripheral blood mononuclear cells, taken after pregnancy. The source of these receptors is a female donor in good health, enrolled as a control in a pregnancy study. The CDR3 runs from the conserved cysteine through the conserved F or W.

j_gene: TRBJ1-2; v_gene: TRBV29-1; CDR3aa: CSVEVDRVLNGYTF
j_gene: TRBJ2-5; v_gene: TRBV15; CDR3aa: CATSRNRASGVQETQYF
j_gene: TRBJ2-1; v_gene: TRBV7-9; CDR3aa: CASSLVQGSEQFF
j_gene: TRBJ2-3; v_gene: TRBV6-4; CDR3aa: CASSASGGPDTQYF
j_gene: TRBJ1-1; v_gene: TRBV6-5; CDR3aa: CASRFPGDRTEAFF
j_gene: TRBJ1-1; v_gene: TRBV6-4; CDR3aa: CASSRQGGGTEAFF
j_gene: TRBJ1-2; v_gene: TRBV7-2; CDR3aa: CASSEPPNYGYTF
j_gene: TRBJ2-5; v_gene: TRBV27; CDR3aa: CASSTLQGFQETQYF
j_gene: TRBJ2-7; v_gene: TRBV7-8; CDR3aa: CASSRGGTYEQYF
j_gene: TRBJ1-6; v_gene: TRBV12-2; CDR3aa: CANPREIPNSPLHF